The clone carrying this T cell receptor beta chain was observed once. Its target is not known. This sample was included in a study of shared clonotypes between healthy human individuals. The study, taken as a whole, reports: Sharing across four donors was seen in roughly 5% of naive CD4 clonotypes.

Both subsets, CD45RA+ naive and CD45RA-negative memory, were split from the CD4+ cells. Each subset's genomic DNA was shared equally among a number of immunoSEQ plates. Measured with immunoSEQ multiplex PCR; TCRdb has only the in-frame clones, and not every one. The sample yields roughly 2.2 million clones, less than 95% seen once. The CDR3 has 13 residues. V was cut by 2 bases and J by 7 bases, with 7 bases left in between. Germline lookup yields CDR1 SGDLS and CDR2 YYNGEE. This receptor was taken from a man between 18 and 35 years old in good health. Some clones in this sample may be carry-over from other donors' samples. Sequenced material: naive CD4+ T cells from PBMCs. The subset denotes: CD45RA+ positively selected. The chain employs TRBV9 and TRBJ1-6, with D unclear. The CDR3 DNA reads as TGTGCCAGCAGCGTTAGCCAGAATTCACCCCTCCACTTT. Encoded protein: CASSVSQNSPLHF.